The present TCR beta chain was sequenced within a study of blood T cell repertoires in COVID-19. Clones were read by immunoSEQ multiplex PCR, and TCRdb kept only the in-frame ones, dropping some. The table records hundreds of thousands of clones, 85% to 90% of them present only once. This TCR was recovered from a man aged 25 to 40 who had recovered from COVID-19. Sequencing was performed on PBMCs or T cells enriched from blood (not recorded which).

The CDR3 region has the DNA TGTGCCAGCAGCAGAGGACTATACGGGAGCAATGAGCAGTTCTTC. Its translation: CASSRGLYGSNEQFF. The chain joins TRBV11-2 to TRBJ2-1; a possible D gene is TRBD2 (6 bases). This CDR3 region has 15 residues. V shed 5 bases and J shed 6 bases, with 17 bases lying between them. In germline, CDR1 is SGHAT, CDR2 FQNNGV.